One sample yielded the 28 T cell receptor beta chains listed below, sequenced in a study of blood T cell repertoires in COVID-19. Measured with immunoSEQ multiplex PCR; TCRdb has only the in-frame clones, and not every one. The sample gives some 64,000 clones, around 65% of which show up once; 51% is in the top ten. The sequenced sample consisted of PBMCs or T cells enriched from blood (not recorded which). Receptors were obtained from a woman aged 60-75 years who had been exposed to COVID-19.

This rearrangement joins TRBV7-3 to TRBJ1-1; D uncertain. Germline-derived CDR1 and CDR2 are SGHTA and FQGTGA. The germline V and J ends were trimmed by 6 bases and 1 base, with 9 bases remaining between them. The CDR3 loop spans 13 amino acids. The CDR3 nucleotides read TGTGCCAGCAGTTTCCAGCGGAACACTGAAGCTTTCTTT. Its protein product is CASSFQRNTEAFF.

This clone was counted between two and nine times. CDR3 nucleotides: TGTGCCAGCAGCGTATTCGGGACAGGGGGAAACATTCAGTACTTC. It codes for CASSVFGTGGNIQYF. The rearrangement joins TRBV9 to TRBJ2-4, with 11 bases fitting TRBD1. The junction had 3 bases not matched to a gene; V was cut back by 1 base and J by 6 bases. CDR3 size: 15 residues. The germline CDR1 and CDR2 sequences are SGDLS and YYNGEE.

The chain carries TRBV5-4 and TRBJ1-1; 8 nucleotides align to TRBD1. V dropped 4 bases and J dropped 3; count of bases not matched to a gene: 11. Germline V gives CDR1 SGHNT, CDR2 YYREEE (reference sequence). The CDR3 covers 16 residues. CDR3 DNA sequence: TGTGCCAGCAGCCCCGGACAGGGTTTGATGGACACTGAAGCTTTCTTT. Amino acids: CASSPGQGLMDTEAFF. Drawing the rest from reference TRBV5-4 and TRBJ1-1, the complete variable domain is ETGVTQSPTHLIKTRGQQVTLRCSSQSGHNTVSWYQQALGQGPQFIFQYYREEENGRGNFPPRFSGLQFPNYSSELNVNALELDDSALYLCASSPGQGLMDTEAFFGQGTRLTVV.

This clone has only one observation. This chain uses TRBV7-6 with TRBJ2-7; 8 bases map to TRBD2. With 1 base clipped from V and 2 bases from J, the junction kept 4 bases outside the gene matches. Per germline, CDR1 SGHVS and CDR2 FNYEAQ. The CDR3 runs to 15 residues. The CDR3 DNA reads as TGTGCCAGCAGCTTAGTTAGCGGGGACGCCTACGAGCAGTACTTC. This encodes CASSLVSGDAYEQYF.

V gene TRBV7-2 combines with J gene TRBJ1-2, with TRBD1 matching 8 bases. The germline V gene has CDR1 SGHTA and CDR2 FQGNSA. V shed 3 bases and J 4 bases; nucleotides not matched to a gene: 1. CDR3 length: 13 residues. CDR3 sequence (DNA): TGTGCCAGCAGCTTGCAGGGGGCCTATGGCTACACCTTC. Translation gives CASSLQGAYGYTF.

This clone was detected ten times or more. This specimen includes other DNA sequences encoding the same CDR3. The chain recombines TRBV2 with TRBJ1-5; D ambiguous. Germline CDR1 reads SNHLY; CDR2 reads FYNNEI. The ends were cut back, 4 bases at V and 2 bases at J, with 6 bases in the middle. The CDR3 sequence is 13 residues long. The CDR3, as DNA: TGTGCCAGCAGTGGAACAGGCAATCAGCCCCAGCATTTT. Amino acids: CASSGTGNQPQHF.

This chain links TRBV28 with TRBJ2-7; no clear D gene. This CDR3 comprises 15 residues. V lost 5 bases and J 2 bases, leaving 16 bases between the germline ends. Germline V gene data show CDR1 as MDHEN and CDR2 as SYDVKM. This CDR3 is CASSVRFSLPYEQYF. The CDR3 DNA sequence: TGTGCCAGCAGTGTCAGGTTTTCATTACCCTACGAGCAGTACTTC.

The rearrangement links TRBV7-2 to TRBJ2-4; 8 bases map to TRBD2. The CDR3 contains 13 residues. Trimming took 5 bases from V and 7 from J; bases not matched to a gene: 4. Germline V CDR1 and CDR2: SGHTA, FQGNSA. This CDR3 reads CASSPGGGNIQYF. The DNA for the CDR3 is TGTGCCAGCAGCCCCGGGGGGGGGAACATTCAGTACTTC.

CDR3 sequence (DNA): TGCGCCAGCAGCCCTCGACTAGCGGGAGGGGGGGAGCAGTACTTC. Translated, it gives CASSPRLAGGGEQYF. The V and J genes are TRBV5-1 and TRBJ2-7; 14 bases match TRBD2. The CDR3 has 15 residues. V gave up 4 bases and J gave up 7 bases; unmatched junction bases: 7. CDR1 and CDR2 from the germline V gene are SGHRS and YFSETQ.

This clone occurred many times. CDR3 sequence reads: CASSEVAGGYTQYF. For the CDR3, the DNA is TGCGCCAGCAGCGAGGTAGCGGGGGGATATACGCAGTATTTT. This rearrangement joins TRBV5-1 to TRBJ2-3, with 10 bases fitting TRBD2. In germline, CDR1 is SGHRS, CDR2 YFSETQ. The CDR3 runs to 14 residues. Germline trimming cut 4 bases from V and 7 bases from J; bases unmatched to any gene: 6.

This rearrangement joins TRBV13 to TRBJ1-6; weak D call: TRBD1 (6 bases). The CDR3 has 16 residues. Germline values: CDR1 PRHDT, CDR2 FYEKMQ (reference sequence). The V end lost 6 bases, the J end lost 4 bases, and 16 bases lay between the germline ends. CDR3 sequence: CASSKAQGVYNSPLHF. DNA for the CDR3: TGTGCCAGCAGTAAGGCACAGGGTGTGTATAATTCACCCCTCCACTTT.

V usage is TRBV2 and J usage is TRBJ2-6; weak D call: TRBD2 (5 bases). With 7 bases removed from V and 4 bases from J, the gap between germline ends came to 17 bases. The CDR3 runs to 16 residues. Germline V gene data show CDR1 as SNHLY and CDR2 as FYNNEI. CDR3 sequence reads: CASMRESPWGANVLTF. The CDR3 region has the DNA TGTGCCAGCATGAGGGAGTCGCCTTGGGGGGCCAACGTCCTGACTTTC. Using reference TRBV2 and TRBJ2-6 for the parts outside the CDR3, the full variable domain is EPEVTQTPSHQVTQMGQEVILRCVPISNHLYFYWYRQILGQKVEFLVSFYNNEISEKSEIFDDQFSVERPDGSNFTLKIRSTKLEDSAMYFCASMRESPWGANVLTFGAGSRLTVL.

The chain recombines TRBV24-1 with TRBJ1-2; TRBD1 aligns across 11 bases. Trimming took 4 bases from V and 3 from J; bases not matched to a gene: 3. The CDR3 extends over 15 amino acids. Germline values: CDR1 KGHDR, CDR2 SFDVKD. CDR3 nucleotides: TGTGCCACCAGTGAGGGACAGGGGGACTACTATGGCTACACCTTC. Protein sequence: CATSEGQGDYYGYTF.

The CDR3 DNA follows: TGTGCCAGCAGCGACAGTGCCTACGAGCAGTACTTC. Amino acids: CASSDSAYEQYF. This sequence joins TRBV7-9 and TRBJ2-7; tentative D call: TRBD1 (5 bases). The CDR3 has 12 amino acids. Trimming took off 5 bases at V and 2 bases at J, with 7 bases between the two ends. Germline CDR1 and CDR2: SEHNR and FQNEAQ (reference sequence).

The chain is built from TRBV30 and TRBJ2-7, with 8 bases matching TRBD2. Trimming cost V 1 base and J 6 bases; bases outside gene matches: 11. Germline CDR1 reads GTSNPN; CDR2 reads SVGIG (reference sequence). CDR3 length equals 15 residues. The CDR3 DNA reads as TGTGCCTGGAGTGGGGTAGCGGGATTAGGATCCGAGCAGTACTTC. This sequence encodes CAWSGVAGLGSEQYF.

This chain joins TRBV7-2 and TRBJ1-2, with 7 bases aligning to TRBD1. The CDR3 is made up of 14 amino acids. Germline loops: CDR1 SGHTA, CDR2 FQGNSA. After removal of 5 bases from V and 7 bases from J, the junction contained 10 bases not matched to a gene. As DNA, the CDR3 is TGTGCCAGCAGCCCTGACAGGGCCACCGCTGGCTACACCTTC. Translation: CASSPDRATAGYTF. The full variable domain, rest sourced from reference TRBV7-2 and TRBJ1-2, is GAGVSQSPSNKVTEKGKDVELRCDPISGHTALYWYRQSLGQGLEFLIYFQGNSAPDKSGLPSDRFSAERTGGSVSTLTIQRTQQEDSAVYLCASSPDRATAGYTFGSGTRLTVV.

The chain carries TRBV24-1 and TRBJ2-3; 9 bases line up with TRBD1. Losses at the gene ends were 6 bases for V and 2 bases for J; bases not matched to a gene: 5. Germline CDR1 KGHDR, CDR2 SFDVKD. This CDR3 comprises 15 residues. This CDR3 reads CATSKGQGNTDTQYF. The CDR3 DNA reads as TGTGCCACCAGTAAGGGACAGGGAAACACAGATACGCAGTATTTT.

The chain employs TRBV6-2 or TRBV6-3 and TRBJ1-1; D is possibly TRBD1 (5 bases). The germline gives CDR1 MNHEY, CDR2 SVGEGT. Trimming left V 5 bases short and J 0 bases short, with 16 bases between. The CDR3 spans 16 residues. CDR3 bases: TGTGCCAGCAGTCCGCCTTTGGACATCATGAACACTGAAGCTTTCTTT. Amino acid sequence: CASSPPLDIMNTEAFF.

V is TRBV11-2 and J is TRBJ2-2; D remains ambiguous. V was trimmed by 0 bases and J by 5 bases, leaving 4 bases between them. CDR3 length: 13 residues. The germline V gene has CDR1 SGHAT and CDR2 FQNNGV. The CDR3 protein is CASSLERTGELFF. In DNA form, the CDR3 reads TGTGCCAGCAGCTTAGAGAGGACCGGGGAGCTGTTTTTT.

The V gene is TRBV7-9, the J gene TRBJ2-1, with 13 bases fitting TRBD2. From germline, CDR1 is SEHNR and CDR2 FQNEAQ (reference sequence). This CDR3 is 17 amino acids long. With V trimmed by 4 bases and J by 7 bases, 10 bases remained unmatched. The CDR3 loop is CASSSQKGLAGVNEQFF. In nucleotides, the CDR3 is TGTGCCAGCAGCTCGCAGAAAGGACTAGCGGGAGTTAATGAGCAGTTCTTC.

The gene calls are TRBV28 and TRBJ2-3, with 9 bases matching TRBD2. The CDR3 totals 16 residues. Germline CDR1 and CDR2: MDHEN and SYDVKM. The junction had 9 bases not matched to a gene; V was cut back by 1 base and J by 7 bases. CDR3 sequence (DNA): TGTGCCAGCAGTTTATTCTCCGCGGGAGGGCGAAATACGCAGTATTTT. Its translation is CASSLFSAGGRNTQYF.

CDR3 in DNA: TGTGCCAGCAGCTTGGATCAGCGGGGCACCGGGGAGCTGTTTTTT. Residues: CASSLDQRGTGELFF. The chain employs TRBV5-4 and TRBJ2-2; 7 positions agree with TRBD2. With 0 bases clipped from V and 4 bases from J, the junction kept 3 bases outside the gene matches. The CDR3 loop spans 15 amino acids. Germline V gene lookup returns CDR1 SGHNT and CDR2 YYREEE (reference sequence).

The chain carries TRBV28 and TRBJ2-3; the match to TRBD1 covers 10 bases. V lost 5 bases to trimming and J lost 6 bases; unmatched junction nucleotides: 8. CDR3 size: 15 residues. Germline CDR1 reads MDHEN; CDR2 reads SYDVKM. The CDR3 reads CASSERDRGGDTQYF. The CDR3 DNA reads TGTGCCAGCAGTGAACGGGACAGGGGTGGGGATACGCAGTATTTT.

The V call is TRBV4-3, the J call TRBJ2-7; 8 bases align to TRBD2. The CDR3 is 16 residues long. Germline CDR1 reads LGHNA; CDR2 reads YSLEER. After removal of 1 base from V and 2 bases from J, the junction contained 7 bases not matched to a gene. DNA for the CDR3: TGCGCCAGCAGCCAAGGTTCCGGGAGGGCCACCTACGAGCAGTACTTC. Protein product: CASSQGSGRATYEQYF.

This sequence joins TRBV7-2 and TRBJ2-5; tentatively, D is TRBD2 (6 bases). Deletions cut 1 base from V and 1 base from J, with 10 bases between. Germline loops: CDR1 SGHTA, CDR2 FQGNSA. The CDR3 covers 15 residues. The CDR3 bases are TGTGCCAGCAGCTTAGTTTGGGGGGTCCAAGAGACCCAGTACTTC. It encodes CASSLVWGVQETQYF.

The chain employs TRBV28 and TRBJ1-5; 7 bases line up with TRBD1. J lost 3 bases, V lost 6 bases, and 5 bases had no gene match. The length of the CDR3 is 14 residues. The germline V gene encodes CDR1 MDHEN and CDR2 SYDVKM. The CDR3 nucleotides are TGTGCCAGCAGGGAGGGACAGAACAATCAGCCCCAGCATTTT. This encodes CASREGQNNQPQHF.

The chain joins TRBV10-2 to TRBJ2-5; 8 bases are a match to TRBD1. The CDR3 has 14 residues. V trimming: 0 bases; J trimming: 5 bases; junction bases outside the gene matches: 2. Germline CDR1 and CDR2: WSHSY and SAAADI. CDR3 sequence reads: CASSESNRGETQYF. In DNA form, the CDR3 reads TGCGCCAGCAGTGAGTCGAACAGGGGGGAGACCCAGTACTTC.

This clone was counted a single time. The chain carries TRBV10-1 and TRBJ2-2, with a possible D match to TRBD1 (5 bases). This CDR3 spans 14 amino acids. Germline V gives CDR1 WNHNN, CDR2 SYGVQD (reference sequence). The ends were cut back, 2 bases at V and 4 bases at J, with 8 bases in the middle. CDR3 amino acids: CASSETQVTGELFF. The CDR3 DNA reads as TGCGCCAGCAGTGAGACACAGGTCACCGGGGAGCTGTTTTTT.